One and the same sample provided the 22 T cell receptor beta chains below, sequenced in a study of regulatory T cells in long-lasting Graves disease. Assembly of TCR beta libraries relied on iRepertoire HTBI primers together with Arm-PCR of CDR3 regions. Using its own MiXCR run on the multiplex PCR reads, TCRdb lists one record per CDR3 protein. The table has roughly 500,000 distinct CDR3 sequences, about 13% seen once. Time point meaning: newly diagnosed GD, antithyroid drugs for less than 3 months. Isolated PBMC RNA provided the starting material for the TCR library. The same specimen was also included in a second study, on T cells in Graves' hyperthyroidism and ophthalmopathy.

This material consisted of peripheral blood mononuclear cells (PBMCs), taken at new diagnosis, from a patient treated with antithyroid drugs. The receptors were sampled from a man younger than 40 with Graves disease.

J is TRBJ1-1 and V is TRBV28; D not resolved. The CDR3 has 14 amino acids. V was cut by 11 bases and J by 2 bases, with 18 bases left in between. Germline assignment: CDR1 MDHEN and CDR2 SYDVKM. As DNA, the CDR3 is TGTGCCGGCAATCTGACCCGGGGTAACACTGAAGCTTTCTTT. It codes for CAGNLTRGNTEAFF.

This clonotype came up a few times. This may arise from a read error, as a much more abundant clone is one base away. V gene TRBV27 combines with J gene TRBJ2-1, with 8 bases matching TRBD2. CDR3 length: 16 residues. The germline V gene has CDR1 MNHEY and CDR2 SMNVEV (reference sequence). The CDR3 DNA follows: TGTGCCAGCAGTCCCTTTGAGCGGGAGAGGGAGGATGAGCGGTTCTTC. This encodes CASSPFEREREDERFF.

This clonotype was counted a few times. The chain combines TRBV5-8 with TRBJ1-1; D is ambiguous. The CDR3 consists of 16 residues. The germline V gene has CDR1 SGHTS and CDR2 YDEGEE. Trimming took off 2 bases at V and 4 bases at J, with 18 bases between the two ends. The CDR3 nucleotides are TGTGCCAGCAGCTTCCGAACGACGGCGTGGGGCACTGAAGCTTTCTTT. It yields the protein CASSFRTTAWGTEAFF. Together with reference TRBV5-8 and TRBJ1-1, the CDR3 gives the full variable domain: EAGVTQSPTHLIKTRGQQATLRCSPISGHTSVYWYQQALGLGLQFLLWYDEGEERNRGNFPPRFSGRQFPNYSSELNVNALELEDSALYLCASSFRTTAWGTEAFFGQGTRLTVV.

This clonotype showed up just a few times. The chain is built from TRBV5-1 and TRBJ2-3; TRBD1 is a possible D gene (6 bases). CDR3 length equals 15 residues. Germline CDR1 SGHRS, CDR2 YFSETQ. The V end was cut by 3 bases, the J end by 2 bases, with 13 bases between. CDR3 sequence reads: CASSSRGFNTDTQYF. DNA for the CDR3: TGCGCCAGCAGCTCGAGGGGGTTCAACACAGATACGCAGTATTTT.

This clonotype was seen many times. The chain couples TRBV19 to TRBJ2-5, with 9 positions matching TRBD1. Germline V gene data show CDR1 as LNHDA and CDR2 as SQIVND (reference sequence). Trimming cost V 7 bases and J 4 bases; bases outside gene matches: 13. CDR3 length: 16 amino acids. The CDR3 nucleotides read TGTGCCAGTACCGAGTTGGGACAGGGATCGGGAGAGACCCAGTACTTC. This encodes CASTELGQGSGETQYF.

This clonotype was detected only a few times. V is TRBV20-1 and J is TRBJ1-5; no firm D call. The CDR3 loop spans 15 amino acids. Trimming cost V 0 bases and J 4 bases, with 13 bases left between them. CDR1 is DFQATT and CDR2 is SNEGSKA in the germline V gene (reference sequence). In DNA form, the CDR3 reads TGCAGTGCTAGAGATAGAGGACTGAATAATCAGCCCCAGCATTTT. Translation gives CSARDRGLNNQPQHF.

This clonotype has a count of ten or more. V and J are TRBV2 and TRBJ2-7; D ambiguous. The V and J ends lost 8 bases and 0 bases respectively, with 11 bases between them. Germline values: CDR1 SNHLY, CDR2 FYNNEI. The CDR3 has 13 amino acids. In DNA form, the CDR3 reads TGTGCCAGCTCGGTGGGTCACTCCTACGAGCAGTACTTC. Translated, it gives CASSVGHSYEQYF.

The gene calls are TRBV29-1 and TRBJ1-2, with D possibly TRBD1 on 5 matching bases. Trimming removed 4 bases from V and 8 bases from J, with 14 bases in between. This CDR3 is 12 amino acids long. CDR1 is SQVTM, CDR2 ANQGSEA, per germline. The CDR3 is CSVGRDARGYTF. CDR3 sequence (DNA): TGCAGCGTTGGTCGGGACGCGCGGGGCTACACCTTC.

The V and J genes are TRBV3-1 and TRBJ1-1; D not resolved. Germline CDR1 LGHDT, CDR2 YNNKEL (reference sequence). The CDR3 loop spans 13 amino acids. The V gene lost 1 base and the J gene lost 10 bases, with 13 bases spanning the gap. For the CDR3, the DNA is TGTGCCAGCAGCCAAGCCGGGATTTTTGGAGCTTTCTTT. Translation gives CASSQAGIFGAFF. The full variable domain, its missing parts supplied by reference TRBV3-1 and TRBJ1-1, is DTAVSQTPKYLVTQMGNDKSIKCEQNLGHDTMYWYKQDSKKFLKIMFSYNNKELIINETVPNRFSPKSPDKAHLNLHINSLELGDSAVYFCASSQAGIFGAFFGQGTRLTVV.

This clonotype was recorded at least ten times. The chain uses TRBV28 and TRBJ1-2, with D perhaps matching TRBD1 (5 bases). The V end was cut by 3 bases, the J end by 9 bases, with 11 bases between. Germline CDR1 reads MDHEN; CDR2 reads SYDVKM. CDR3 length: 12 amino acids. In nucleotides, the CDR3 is TGTGCCAGCAGTTTGGGGGGGTTGAGCTACACCTTC. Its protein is CASSLGGLSYTF.

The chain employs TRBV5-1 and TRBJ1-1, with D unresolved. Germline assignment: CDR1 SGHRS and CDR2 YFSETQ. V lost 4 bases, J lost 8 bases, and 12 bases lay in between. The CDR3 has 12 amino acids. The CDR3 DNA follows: TGCGCCAGCAGCCCGGCGGGAACAGAAGCTTTCTTT. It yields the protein CASSPAGTEAFF.

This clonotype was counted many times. The CDR3 coding sequence is TGCGCCAGCAGCTTGACCGGGACTAGCGGTAACTCGGCCTCCAATGAGCAGTTCTTC. Its translation is CASSLTGTSGNSASNEQFF. The rearrangement uses TRBV5-1 and TRBJ2-1; 11 nucleotides line up with TRBD2. This CDR3 has 19 amino acids. The V segment lost 1 base and the J segment 6 bases; nucleotides outside the gene matches: 15. Germline assignment: CDR1 SGHRS and CDR2 YFSETQ.

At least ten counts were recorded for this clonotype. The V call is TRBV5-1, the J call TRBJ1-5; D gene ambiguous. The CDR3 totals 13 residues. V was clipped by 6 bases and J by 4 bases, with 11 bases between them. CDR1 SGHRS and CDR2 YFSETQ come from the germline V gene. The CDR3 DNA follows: TGCGCCAGCAAGGCAGGCGAAAATCAGCCCCAGCATTTT. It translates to CASKAGENQPQHF. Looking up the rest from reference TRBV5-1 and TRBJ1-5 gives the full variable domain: KAGVTQTPRYLIKTRGQQVTLSCSPISGHRSVSWYQQTPGQGLQFLFEYFSETQRNKGNFPGRFSGRQFSNSRSEMNVSTLELGDSALYLCASKAGENQPQHFGDGTRLSIL.

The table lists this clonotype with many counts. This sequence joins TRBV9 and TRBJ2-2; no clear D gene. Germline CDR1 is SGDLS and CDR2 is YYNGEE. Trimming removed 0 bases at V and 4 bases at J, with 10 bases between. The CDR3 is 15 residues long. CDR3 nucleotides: TGTGCCAGCAGCGTAGGTGTCAGTAGCACCGGGGAGCTGTTTTTT. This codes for CASSVGVSSTGELFF.

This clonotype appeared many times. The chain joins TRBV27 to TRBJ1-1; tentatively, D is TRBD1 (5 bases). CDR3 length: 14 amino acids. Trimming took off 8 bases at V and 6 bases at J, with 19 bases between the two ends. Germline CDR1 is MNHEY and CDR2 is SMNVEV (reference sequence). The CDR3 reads CASSVGLNLAEAFF. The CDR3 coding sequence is TGTGCCAGCTCCGTGGGACTAAATCTTGCTGAAGCTTTCTTT.

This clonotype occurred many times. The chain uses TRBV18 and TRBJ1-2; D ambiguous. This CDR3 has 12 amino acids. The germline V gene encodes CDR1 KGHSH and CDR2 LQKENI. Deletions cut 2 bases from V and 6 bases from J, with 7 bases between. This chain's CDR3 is CASSPSRDGYTF. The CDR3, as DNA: TGTGCCAGCTCACCAAGCAGAGATGGCTACACCTTC.

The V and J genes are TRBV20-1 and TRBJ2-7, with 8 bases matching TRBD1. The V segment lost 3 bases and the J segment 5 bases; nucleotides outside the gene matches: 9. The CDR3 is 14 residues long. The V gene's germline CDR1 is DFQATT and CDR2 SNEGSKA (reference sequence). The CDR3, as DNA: TGCAGTGCTAGTCCCGCAGGGGGCACTAACGAGCAGTACTTC. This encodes CSASPAGGTNEQYF.

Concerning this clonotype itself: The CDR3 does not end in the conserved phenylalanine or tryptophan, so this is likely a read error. The chain's CDR3 is CASSARAGREQYL. The CDR3, as DNA: TGTGCCAGCTCAGCCCGCGCAGGGCGGGAGCAGTACCTC. V is TRBV18 and J is TRBJ2-7, with D perhaps matching TRBD1 (5 bases). The V gene lost 5 bases and the J gene lost 7 bases, with 15 bases spanning the gap. The CDR3 is 13 residues long. Per the germline V gene, CDR1 is KGHSH and CDR2 is LQKENI.

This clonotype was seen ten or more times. The CDR3 region has the DNA TGCGCCAGCAGCTCGAACACAGGGGCGTACGAGCAGTACTTC. Amino acid sequence: CASSSNTGAYEQYF. The chain uses TRBV5-1 and TRBJ2-7, with TRBD1 matching 7 bases. Germline CDR1 and CDR2: SGHRS and YFSETQ. CDR3 size: 14 residues. V lost 3 bases to trimming and J lost 4 bases; unmatched junction nucleotides: 7.

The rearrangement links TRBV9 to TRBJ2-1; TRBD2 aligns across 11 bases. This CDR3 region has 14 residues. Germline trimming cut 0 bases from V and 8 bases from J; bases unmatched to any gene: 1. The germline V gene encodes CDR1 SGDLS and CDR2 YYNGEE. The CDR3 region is CASSVEGLADEQFF. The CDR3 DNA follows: TGTGCCAGCAGCGTAGAGGGACTAGCGGATGAGCAGTTCTTC.

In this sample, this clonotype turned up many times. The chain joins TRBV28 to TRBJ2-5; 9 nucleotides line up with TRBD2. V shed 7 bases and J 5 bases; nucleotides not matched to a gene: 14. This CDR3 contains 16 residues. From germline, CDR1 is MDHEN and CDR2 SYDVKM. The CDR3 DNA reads TGTGCCAGCACCCAACTTCCAGCGGGAGGAGAGGAGACCCAGTACTTC. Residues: CASTQLPAGGEETQYF.

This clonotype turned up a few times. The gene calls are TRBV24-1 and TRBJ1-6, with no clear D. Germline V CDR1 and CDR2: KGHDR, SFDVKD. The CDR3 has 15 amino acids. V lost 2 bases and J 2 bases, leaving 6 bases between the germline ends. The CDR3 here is CATSDSDPYNSPLHF. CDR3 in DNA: TGTGCCACCAGTGATTCAGATCCCTATAATTCACCCCTCCACTTT.